This T cell receptor (beta chain) was identified in a study of glioma-infiltrating T cells. Findings and limits, study-wide: Very few CDR3 sequences were shared between tissue and blood. Non-neoplastic patients had below-expected tissue-blood divergence, while all gliomas exceeded expectation.

On this clonotype: Its antigen is as yet unknown. Just one base apart from a much larger clone, this may be a read error.

Using RNA template, CDR3s of TCR alpha and beta were amplified with iRepertoire arm-PCR. Tissue mRNA or PBMC total RNA, roughly 100-400 ng, went into one-step reverse transcription and amplification. From the multiplex PCR reads, TCRdb called clonotypes with MiXCR, one entry per CDR3 protein. Among some 160,000 distinct CDR3 sequences listed, around 40% were seen once. CDR1 is SNHLY, CDR2 FYNNEI, per germline. The CDR3 is 15 residues long. The sequenced material came from glioma tissue, nonneoplastic brain tissue, or PBMCs (not recorded which). The receptor was isolated from a human donor with low-grade glioma or glioblastoma, undergoing nonglioma brain surgery, or in good health (not recorded which). J is TRBJ2-1 and V is TRBV2; 14 nucleotides line up with TRBD2. Written as DNA, the CDR3 is TGTGCCAGCAGGGGACTAGCGGGGGCCTACAATGTGCAGTTCTTC. This codes for CASRGLAGAYNVQFF.